The T cell receptor beta chain under discussion was sequenced for a study of PD-L1 blockade in urothelial cancer. Libraries were prepared by immunoSEQ multiplex PCR; TCRdb keeps only in-frame clonotypes and omits some of them. The sample consists of 45,000 to 50,000 clones, approximately 81% of them appearing once. Time point meaning: peripheral blood 6 weeks after treatment start. The TCR was taken from a man in his sixties or seventies with urothelial cancer. The source material was PBMCs, sampled around atezolizumab (anti-PD-L1) treatment.

The CDR3 sequence: CASSRQGEGGYTF. CDR3 in DNA: TGTGCCAGCAGTAGACAGGGGGAGGGTGGCTACACCTTC. This rearrangement joins TRBV9 to TRBJ1-2; TRBD1 matches at 9 bases. The CDR3 runs 13 residues. Per germline, CDR1 SGDLS and CDR2 YYNGEE. J gave up 7 bases and V 5 bases, and 6 bases lay outside the gene matches.